The 25 T cell receptor beta chains below all came from one sample that was sequenced in a study of T-cell reconstitution after alpha-beta-depleted transplantation in children (dated by TCRdb to about 2016). According to the study, the label for this sample's treatment or condition signals: allogeneic hematopoietic cell transplantation with graft depleted of TCRalphabeta T cells and CD19 B cells. The library was generated by PCR. The instrument given in TCRdb is Illumina HiSeq 2500. To normalize quantification of the TCRbeta repertoire, the TCR libraries were built with molecular barcoding that relied on unique molecular identifiers. The raw public data were reprocessed by TCRdb itself: fastp quality trimming at Q25, MiXCR clonotype calling, in-frame beta chains only. Each entry merges the rows of one CDR3 protein and shows their most common DNA and genes. Across this sample there are approximately 650,000 distinct CDR3 sequences, with 13% seen only once. In total, the top ten clones hold about 0.79% of the sample.

Here the sequenced sample was PBMCs, taken before TCRalphabeta/CD19-depleted stem cell transplant. All receptors derive from a girl aged 2-10 years with congenital amegakaryocytic thrombocytopenia, due to receive a stem cell transplant.

J is TRBJ2-7 and V is TRBV2, with a weak D call TRBD1 (7 bases). Germline CDR1 SNHLY, CDR2 FYNNEI. The length of the CDR3 is 13 residues. V dropped 8 bases and J dropped 2 bases, with 13 bases sitting between them. Here the CDR3 reads CASDIRGAYEQYF. In DNA, the CDR3 is TGTGCCAGCGATATCAGGGGGGCCTACGAGCAGTACTTC.

This clonotype was seen repeatedly, ten times or more. The chain uses TRBV7-2 and TRBJ2-3; 8 bases align to TRBD2. In germline, CDR1 is SGHTA, CDR2 FQGNSA. J was trimmed by 2 bases and V by 6 bases; bases with no gene match: 10. The CDR3 length is 16 residues. The CDR3 sequence: CASRYLAGRNTDTQYF. DNA of the CDR3: TGTGCCAGCAGATATTTAGCGGGAAGGAACACAGATACGCAGTATTTT.

This clonotype showed up just a few times. The rearrangement links TRBV20-1 to TRBJ2-1, with 10 positions matching TRBD2. V shed 3 bases, J shed 7 bases, and the junction held 3 bases outside the gene matches. CDR1 is DFQATT, CDR2 SNEGSKA, per germline (reference sequence). CDR3 size: 13 residues. CDR3 nucleotides: TGCAGTGCTAGTACTAGCGGGGATAATGAGCAGTTCTTC. It translates to CSASTSGDNEQFF.

The sample holds a few counts of this clonotype. The rearrangement joins TRBV5-1 to TRBJ2-2; 10 bases fit TRBD1. This CDR3 region has 15 residues. Germline values: CDR1 SGHRS, CDR2 YFSETQ. Trimming cost V 4 bases and J 4 bases; bases outside gene matches: 4. CDR3: CASSPRTGGTGELFF. The CDR3 DNA sequence: TGCGCCAGCAGCCCAAGGACAGGGGGCACCGGGGAGCTGTTTTTT. Supplemented by reference TRBV5-1 and TRBJ2-2, the full variable domain reads KAGVTQTPRYLIKTRGQQVTLSCSPISGHRSVSWYQQTPGQGLQFLFEYFSETQRNKGNFPGRFSGRQFSNSRSEMNVSTLELGDSALYLCASSPRTGGTGELFFGEGSRLTVL.

This clonotype has ten or more counts. This rearrangement joins TRBV29-1 to TRBJ2-4; TRBD2 is a possible D gene (5 bases). V lost 7 bases, J lost 7 bases, and 20 bases lay in between. The CDR3 sequence is 14 residues long. Germline CDR1 SQVTM, CDR2 ANQGSEA. The chain's CDR3 is CSALIAYPGNIQYF. The CDR3 nucleotides are TGCAGCGCCCTTATCGCCTACCCGGGGAACATTCAGTACTTC.

This clonotype came up a few times. The chain combines TRBV12-3 or TRBV12-4 with TRBJ2-1, with 7 bases identical to TRBD2. Trimming removed 7 bases from V and 4 bases from J; junction bases left unmatched: 7. This CDR3 is 14 amino acids long. CDR3 nucleotides: TGTGCCAGCAAAGGGACTAATTCTTACAATGAGCAGTTCTTC. It is translated as CASKGTNSYNEQFF.

The CDR3 spells CSALGQTGADTQYF. In DNA form, the CDR3 reads TGCAGTGCTCTGGGCCAAACTGGGGCAGATACGCAGTATTTT. The J gene is TRBJ2-3, the V gene TRBV20-1; D gene ambiguous. Germline lookup yields CDR1 DFQATT and CDR2 SNEGSKA (reference sequence). Trimming shortened V by 5 bases and J by 4 bases, and 16 bases separated the two germline ends. There are 14 residues in the CDR3.

This clonotype was seen repeatedly, ten times or more. The chain employs TRBV10-3 and TRBJ2-7, with 9 bases lining up with TRBD1. The CDR3 totals 14 residues. The ends lost 6 bases at V and 1 base at J; junction bases unmatched: 4. The V gene's germline CDR1 is ENHRY and CDR2 SYGVKD. DNA of the CDR3: TGTGCCATCAGGGGACAGGGTTTTTCCTACGAGCAGTACTTC. It codes for CAIRGQGFSYEQYF.

V and J are TRBV7-2 and TRBJ2-1; D might be TRBD2 (5 bases). Per germline, CDR1 SGHTA and CDR2 FQGNSA. The V end was cut by 2 bases, the J end by 7 bases, with 18 bases between. The CDR3 length is 16 residues. The chain's CDR3 is CASSLTGWLAGNEQFF. The CDR3 DNA reads TGTGCCAGCAGCTTAACCGGCTGGCTAGCCGGGAATGAGCAGTTCTTC.

V is TRBV11-2 and J is TRBJ2-1; D gene unclear. V lost 1 base and J 8 bases, leaving 9 bases between the germline ends. The germline V gene encodes CDR1 SGHAT and CDR2 FQNNGV. The CDR3 contains 13 residues. The CDR3: CASSLVGNHEQFF. The CDR3 coding sequence is TGTGCCAGCAGCTTAGTAGGTAACCATGAGCAGTTCTTC. Variable domain in full (rest from reference TRBV11-2 and TRBJ2-1): EAGVAQSPRYKIIEKRQSVAFWCNPISGHATLYWYQQILGQGPKLLIQFQNNGVVDDSQLPKDRFSAERLKGVDSTLKIQPAKLEDSAVYLCASSLVGNHEQFFGPGTRLTVL.

V is TRBV12-3 or TRBV12-4 and J is TRBJ2-1; 14 nucleotides match TRBD2. The CDR3 is 15 amino acids. V shed 6 bases and J 9 bases; nucleotides not matched to a gene: 7. The CDR3 bases are TGTGCCAGCAGCCCGCCCGGACTAGCGGGAGGTGAGCAGTTCTTC. Its protein is CASSPPGLAGGEQFF.

The rearrangement uses TRBV20-1 and TRBJ2-1, with D possibly called TRBD1 or TRBD2 (5 bases each). The germline gives CDR1 DFQATT, CDR2 SNEGSKA (reference sequence). Deletions cut 3 bases from V and 3 bases from J, with 15 bases between. The CDR3 totals 15 residues. This chain's CDR3 is CSASQRTMLYNEQFF. CDR3 nucleotides: TGCAGTGCTAGTCAGCGGACAATGCTCTACAATGAGCAGTTCTTC.

The chain combines TRBV20-1 with TRBJ2-5; 13 nucleotides agree with TRBD2. The CDR3 is 15 amino acids. Looked up from germline, CDR1 is DFQATT and CDR2 is SNEGSKA (reference sequence). Unmatched junction bases numbered 7, after V lost 4 bases and J lost 5 bases. The CDR3 nucleotides read TGCAGTGCTATCGAGACTAGCGGGAGGCGGGAGACCCAGTACTTC. Translated: CSAIETSGRRETQYF.

In its sample, this clonotype was seen a few times. The chain links TRBV18 to TRBJ2-1; D possibly corresponds to TRBD2 (6 bases). Looked up from germline, CDR1 is KGHSH and CDR2 is LQKENI. The CDR3 is 14 residues long. With 6 bases removed from V and 0 bases from J, the gap between germline ends came to 9 bases. The CDR3: CASSTAGSYNEQFF. CDR3 DNA sequence: TGTGCCAGCTCGACAGCGGGCTCCTACAATGAGCAGTTCTTC. Filled out from reference TRBV18 and TRBJ2-1, the complete variable domain reads NAGVMQNPRHLVRRRGQEARLRCSPMKGHSHVYWYRQLPEEGLKFMVYLQKENIIDESGMPKERFSAEFPKEGPSILRIQQVVRGDSAAYFCASSTAGSYNEQFFGPGTRLTVL.

This clonotype turned up a few times. V usage is TRBV3-1 and J usage is TRBJ2-7, with TRBD2 identical over 10 bases. This CDR3 has 17 amino acids. Trimming at V came to 4 bases and at J to 0 bases, leaving 9 bases not matched to a gene. The germline V gene encodes CDR1 LGHDT and CDR2 YNNKEL (reference sequence). The CDR3 protein is CASSPGTSAKSSYEQYF. The CDR3, as DNA: TGTGCCAGCAGCCCCGGGACTAGCGCTAAAAGCTCCTACGAGCAGTACTTC.

This clonotype was counted at least ten times. The chain recombines TRBV28 with TRBJ2-1; 10 bases are a match to TRBD2. V shed 0 bases and J 0 bases; nucleotides not matched to a gene: 17. The CDR3 has 22 amino acids. Germline CDR1 reads MDHEN; CDR2 reads SYDVKM. This CDR3 reads CASSLCGLWIAGGPSSYNEQFF. The CDR3 bases are TGTGCCAGCAGTTTATGTGGGCTATGGATAGCGGGAGGCCCGAGCTCCTACAATGAGCAGTTCTTC.

In this sample, this clonotype turned up a few times. This chain uses TRBV20-1 with TRBJ2-3; D not certain. CDR3 size: 13 residues. Looked up from germline, CDR1 is DFQATT and CDR2 is SNEGSKA (reference sequence). The V gene lost 3 bases and the J gene lost 2 bases, with 9 bases spanning the gap. This chain's CDR3 is CSARDGYTDTQYF. The CDR3 nucleotides are TGCAGTGCTAGGGACGGATACACAGATACGCAGTATTTT.

The chain combines TRBV30 with TRBJ2-3; D may be TRBD2 (6 bases). Germline V lookup: CDR1 GTSNPN, CDR2 SVGIG (reference sequence). CDR3 size: 13 residues. CDR3 sequence (DNA): TGTGCACTACTGGGGGGACGCACAGATACGCAGTATTTT. This encodes CALLGGRTDTQYF.

The chain couples TRBV5-1 to TRBJ2-5, with TRBD1 identical over 10 bases. This CDR3 has 15 residues. V gave up 3 bases and J gave up 1 base; unmatched junction bases: 3. In germline, CDR1 is SGHRS, CDR2 YFSETQ. CDR3 residues: CASSSGTGAQETQYF. CDR3 nucleotides: TGCGCCAGCAGCTCCGGGACAGGGGCCCAAGAGACCCAGTACTTC.

The table lists this clonotype with many counts. The V gene is TRBV5-1, the J gene TRBJ2-3, with TRBD2 identical over 11 bases. The V gene end was trimmed by 1 base and the J gene end by 5 bases; junction bases not matched to a gene: 0. Germline V gene lookup returns CDR1 SGHRS and CDR2 YFSETQ. The CDR3 sequence is 14 residues long. In DNA, the CDR3 is TGCGCCAGCAGCTTGACTAGCGGGAGAGATACGCAGTATTTT. Protein: CASSLTSGRDTQYF.

This clonotype was detected many times. The rearrangement links TRBV20-1 to TRBJ2-1; TRBD2 matches at 10 bases. The length of the CDR3 is 13 residues. V gave up 3 bases and J gave up 6 bases; unmatched junction bases: 2. CDR1 and CDR2 (germline): DFQATT, SNEGSKA (reference sequence). The CDR3 bases are TGCAGTGCTAGTACTAGCGGGACCAATGAGCAGTTCTTC. This sequence encodes CSASTSGTNEQFF.

This clonotype was observed a handful of times. In DNA, the CDR3 is TGCGCCAGCAGCCAAGAGTATCTGGGTGGTGGCAATCAGCCCCAGCATTTT. This gives the protein CASSQEYLGGGNQPQHF. The genes are TRBV4-1 and TRBJ1-5; no reliable D call. The V gene's germline CDR1 is MGHRA and CDR2 YSYEKL. This CDR3 spans 17 amino acids. The V gene lost 0 bases and the J gene lost 2 bases, with 14 bases spanning the gap.

This clonotype turned up a few times. Written as DNA, the CDR3 is TGCGCCAGCAGCCTGACTAGCGGGAACCCTGGGCATGAGCAGTTCTTC. Translation gives CASSLTSGNPGHEQFF. This sequence joins TRBV5-1 and TRBJ2-1; TRBD2 matches at 11 bases. Germline values: CDR1 SGHRS, CDR2 YFSETQ. The CDR3 length is 16 residues. After removal of 4 bases from V and 8 bases from J, the junction contained 11 bases not matched to a gene.

The rearrangement links TRBV12-3 or TRBV12-4 to TRBJ1-2, with 7 bases aligning to TRBD1. The CDR3 runs to 17 residues. Trimming at V came to 2 bases and at J to 5 bases, leaving 14 bases not matched to a gene. CDR3: CASSLLYVRQGWYGYTF. In DNA form, the CDR3 reads TGTGCCAGCAGTTTACTTTATGTCCGACAGGGCTGGTATGGCTACACCTTC.

This clonotype was recorded many times. The gene calls are TRBV5-1 and TRBJ2-1; TRBD1 agrees at 8 bases. V lost 0 bases to trimming and J lost 0 bases; unmatched junction nucleotides: 8. The length of the CDR3 is 18 residues. CDR1 and CDR2 (germline): SGHRS, YFSETQ. The CDR3 bases are TGCGCCAGCAGCTTGGGACAGGGGACCACCAGCTCCTACAATGAGCAGTTCTTC. Translation: CASSLGQGTTSSYNEQFF. Variable domain in full (rest from reference TRBV5-1 and TRBJ2-1): KAGVTQTPRYLIKTRGQQVTLSCSPISGHRSVSWYQQTPGQGLQFLFEYFSETQRNKGNFPGRFSGRQFSNSRSEMNVSTLELGDSALYLCASSLGQGTTSSYNEQFFGPGTRLTVL.